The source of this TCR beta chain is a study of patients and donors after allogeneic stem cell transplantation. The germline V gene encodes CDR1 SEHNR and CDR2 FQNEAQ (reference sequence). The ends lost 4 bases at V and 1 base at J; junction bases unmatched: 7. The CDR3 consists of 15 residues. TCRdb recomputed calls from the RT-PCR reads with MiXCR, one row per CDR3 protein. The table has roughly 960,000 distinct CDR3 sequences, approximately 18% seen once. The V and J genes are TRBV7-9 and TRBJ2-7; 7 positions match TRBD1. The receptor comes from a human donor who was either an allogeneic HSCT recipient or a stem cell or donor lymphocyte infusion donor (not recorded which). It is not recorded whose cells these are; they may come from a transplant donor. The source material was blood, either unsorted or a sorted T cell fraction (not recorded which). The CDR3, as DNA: TGTGCCAGCAGCTACGCAACGGGACAGTCCTACGAGCAGTACTTC. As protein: CASSYATGQSYEQYF.